This TCR beta chain was captured in a study of Tregs in tolerant kidney transplant recipients. Study observations and caveats: Antigen-driven expansion was suggested because donor-specific Tregs expanded more than all Tregs in tolerant patients. Biological reproducibility was not directly addressed in this study. The most relevant donor-specific Treg TCRbeta repertoire apparently came from expansion with activated donor B cells. Nucleotide sequences could not be compared across some patients' samples due to primer changes.

Data came from immunoSEQ multiplex PCR; TCRdb stores just in-frame clones and leaves some out. The data show about 77,000 clones, roughly 98% seen once. Comments on this clone: Its specificity is unknown.

V shed 9 bases and J shed 0 bases, with 12 bases lying between them. This CDR3 comprises 14 residues. Germline V gene sequence: CDR1 ENHRY, CDR2 SYGVKD. Sequenced here: CD4+ T cells from blood, sampled before the transplant. The clonotype originates from a human donor who received a combined kidney and bone marrow transplant. This rearrangement joins TRBV10-3 to TRBJ2-1; D is uncertain. Written as DNA, the CDR3 is TGTGCCATTGGCAGGCTGAGCTCCTACAATGAGCAGTTCTTC. This codes for CAIGRLSSYNEQFF.